The subject of this entry is one T cell receptor (beta chain). The antigen remains unidentified. Sample treatment: roughly 10-day PBMC culture with coronavirus spike peptide pools or control peptides (ViraFEST assay). In the ViraFEST assay, peptide-pool expansion preceded TCR sequencing of expanded clonotypes. A half-volume replacement of the medium with fresh IL-2 medium was performed on days 3 and 7. The Oncomine TCR Beta short-read assay was what sequenced the DNA obtained from cultured CD4+ T cells. Researchers extracted genomic DNA from CD4+ T cells that had been cultured. TCRdb called the PCR reads again in MiXCR, with one record for every CDR3 protein. The profile shows about 20,000 distinct CDR3 sequences, about 30% of them singletons. Germline V lookup: CDR1 GTSNPN, CDR2 SVGIG (reference sequence). V lost 2 bases and J lost 3, with 10 bases in between. CDR3 length: 13 residues. This sample was included in a study of vaccination and CD4 T cells after COVID-19.

Study results and limitations: Vaccine-specific clones in convalescent patients were spike mono-reactive in 304 of 307 cases.

The chain has TRBV30 and TRBJ1-2; D remains unclear. The receptor's source is a human donor with COVID-19. The specimen was cultured CD4+ T cells from blood. The chain's CDR3 is CAWSSGPYYGYTF. CDR3 DNA sequence: TGTGCCTGGAGTTCGGGCCCTTACTATGGCTACACCTTC.